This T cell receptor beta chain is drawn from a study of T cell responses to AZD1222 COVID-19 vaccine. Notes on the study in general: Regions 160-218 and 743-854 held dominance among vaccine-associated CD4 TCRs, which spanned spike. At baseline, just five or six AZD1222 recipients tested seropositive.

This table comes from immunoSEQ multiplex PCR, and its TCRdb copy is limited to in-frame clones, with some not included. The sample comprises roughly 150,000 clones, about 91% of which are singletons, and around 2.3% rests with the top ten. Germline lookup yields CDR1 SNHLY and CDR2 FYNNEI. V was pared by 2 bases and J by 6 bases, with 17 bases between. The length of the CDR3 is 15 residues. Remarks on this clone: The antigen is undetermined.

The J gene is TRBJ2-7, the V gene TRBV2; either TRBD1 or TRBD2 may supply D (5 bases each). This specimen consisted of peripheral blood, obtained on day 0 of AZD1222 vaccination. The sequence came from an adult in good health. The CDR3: CASSESGRWGFEQYF. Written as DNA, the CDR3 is TGTGCCAGCAGTGAATCGGGACGGTGGGGATTCGAGCAGTACTTC.